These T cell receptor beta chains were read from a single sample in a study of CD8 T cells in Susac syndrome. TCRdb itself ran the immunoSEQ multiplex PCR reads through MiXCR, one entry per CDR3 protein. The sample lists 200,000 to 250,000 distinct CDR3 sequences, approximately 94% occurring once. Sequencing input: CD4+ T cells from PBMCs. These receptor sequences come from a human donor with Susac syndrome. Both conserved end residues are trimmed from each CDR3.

CDR3: ASSLSRYEKLF
V: TRBV28

CDR3: ASSKTGVNANTGELF
V: TRBV25-1

CDR3: ASEAGSDTQY
V: TRBV7-9

CDR3: SADNRDQLSKTQY
V: TRBV20-1

CDR3: ASSHGSLGGNTIY
V: TRBV3-1

CDR3: ASSLGISTNEKLF
V: TRBV4-3

CDR3: ASSVGQGVGYT
V: TRBV2

CDR3: ASSQDIANQPQH
V: TRBV4-3

CDR3: ASSDRAPYEQY
V: TRBV12-3/TRBV12-4

CDR3: SVLTGGGRNQPQH
V: TRBV29-1

CDR3: ASSREQGAGYGYT
V: TRBV4-2

CDR3: ASSPRPGTGYSPLH
V: TRBV27

CDR3: AWSRPGPYSPLH
V: TRBV30

CDR3: SAPSVSGDYGYT
V: TRBV20-1

CDR3: SAGTGVGTDTQY
V: TRBV20-1

CDR3: ASSIKGMGFRPQH
V: TRBV19

CDR3: ASTRSRQETQY
V: TRBV2

CDR3: ASSSSLAGGRETQY
V: TRBV27

CDR3: AWSWTQLNEQY
V: TRBV30

CDR3: ATSRDRAAPEQY
V: TRBV15

CDR3: ASSVAPGQANYGYT
V: TRBV9

CDR3: SVSLEGANTDTQY
V: TRBV29-1

CDR3: ASSLRGEAGNTIY
V: TRBV12-3/TRBV12-4

CDR3: ASSPTPGRRQGRTGELF
V: TRBV9

CDR3: ASSIQKGESYEQY
V: TRBV19

CDR3: AWIGGIGGYT
V: TRBV30

CDR3: AWITDRVNGYT
V: TRBV30

CDR3: ASSLATRGRSPLH
V: TRBV7-8

CDR3: ASSPQSDGSYEQY
V: TRBV7-3

CDR3: ASSFGTGGRTGELF
V: TRBV12-3/TRBV12-4

CDR3: AAKAYANTGELF
V: TRBV10-3

CDR3: ASSQDMAGAYSGELF
V: TRBV4-1

CDR3: ASSPSRTGSYEQY
V: TRBV4-3

CDR3: ARSLYGQGEYFEAF
V: TRBV27

CDR3: ASRHPFEGVDTEAF
V: TRBV27

CDR3: ASSPPSRPADTQY
V: TRBV28

CDR3: SASRQATEAF
V: TRBV20-1

CDR3: SVAVARMNTEAF
V: TRBV29-1

CDR3: SAGGEGAREQY
V: TRBV20-1

CDR3: ASSPRGDSTYEQY
V: TRBV6-5

CDR3: ASSLPRMYGYT
V: TRBV7-2

CDR3: ASRVGSSYEQY
V: TRBV6-2/TRBV6-3

CDR3: ASSSRGPDTQY
V: TRBV27

CDR3: ASSLGRVAKNIQY
V: TRBV6-6

CDR3: AISESQGGGETQY
V: TRBV10-3

CDR3: ASSSIQGFTGELF
V: TRBV27

CDR3: SARDRRGAYNEQF
V: TRBV20-1

CDR3: ASSQEGGETQY
V: TRBV4-2

CDR3: ASRKGQLMNTEAF
V: TRBV5-6